This T cell receptor beta chain was captured by sequencing in a study of Ad26.COV2.S vaccination and SARS-CoV-2 variants. The wider study: In the study, Ad26.COV2.S was injected intramuscularly once, or twice 56 days apart. Points from the study as a whole: Measurements of TCR breadth and depth may have given underestimates of the total T cell responses. Vaccine recipients and placebo recipients showed similar non-spike TCR breadth.

Regarding treatment: 19 received Ad26.COV2.S at low or high dose, single or two shots; five or six received placebo; per-sample allocation not given. Vaccine and placebo recipients were sampled on day 63 after the first injection. Profiling relied on immunoSEQ multiplex PCR, and the TCRdb table lists in-frame clones only, not all of them. The sample has more than 300,000 clones, 80% to 90% seen once. About this clone itself: Its specificity is not known.

The V and J ends lost 2 bases and 5 bases respectively, with 9 bases between them. This CDR3 spans 13 amino acids. Germline CDR1 is MNHEY and CDR2 is SVGEGT. The chain employs TRBV6-2 or TRBV6-3 and TRBJ2-5; D possibly corresponds to TRBD2 (5 bases). Material: peripheral blood, obtained in a trial of Ad26.COV2.S vaccine versus placebo. This receptor was obtained from a person aged 18-60 years who received the Ad26.COV2.S COVID-19 vaccine or a placebo. The CDR3 DNA is TGTGCCAGCAGTTACCGGGGAAGTGAGACCCAGTACTTC. Its translation is CASSYRGSETQYF.